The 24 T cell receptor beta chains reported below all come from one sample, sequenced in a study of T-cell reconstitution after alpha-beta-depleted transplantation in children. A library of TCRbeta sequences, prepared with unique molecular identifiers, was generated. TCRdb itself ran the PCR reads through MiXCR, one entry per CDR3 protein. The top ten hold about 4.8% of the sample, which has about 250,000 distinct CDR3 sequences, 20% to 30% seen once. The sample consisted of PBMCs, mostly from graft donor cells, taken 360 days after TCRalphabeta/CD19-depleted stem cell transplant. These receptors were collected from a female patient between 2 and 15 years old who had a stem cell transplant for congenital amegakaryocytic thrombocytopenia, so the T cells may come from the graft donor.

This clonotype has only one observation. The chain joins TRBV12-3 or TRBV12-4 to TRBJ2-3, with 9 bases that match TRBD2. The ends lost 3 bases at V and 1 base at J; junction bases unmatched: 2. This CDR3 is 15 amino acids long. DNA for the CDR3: TGTGCCAGCAGTTTCCCTAGCGGGGGCACAGATACGCAGTATTTT. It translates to CASSFPSGGTDTQYF.

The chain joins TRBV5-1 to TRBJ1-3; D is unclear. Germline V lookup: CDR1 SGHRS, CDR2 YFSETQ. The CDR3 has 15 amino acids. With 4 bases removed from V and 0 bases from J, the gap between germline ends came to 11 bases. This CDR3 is CASSDSQNSGNTIYF. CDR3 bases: TGCGCCAGCAGCGATAGTCAGAACTCTGGAAACACCATATATTTT.

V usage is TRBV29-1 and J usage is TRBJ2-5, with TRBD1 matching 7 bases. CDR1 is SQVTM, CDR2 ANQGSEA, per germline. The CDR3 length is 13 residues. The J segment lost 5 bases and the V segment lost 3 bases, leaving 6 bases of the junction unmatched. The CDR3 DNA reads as TGCAGCGTTGACGAGGGGGCGGTGGAGACCCAGTACTTC. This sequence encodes CSVDEGAVETQYF.

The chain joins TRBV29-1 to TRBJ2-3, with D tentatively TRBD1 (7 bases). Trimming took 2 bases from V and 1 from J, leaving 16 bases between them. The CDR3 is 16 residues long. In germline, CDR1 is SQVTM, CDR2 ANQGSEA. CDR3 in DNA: TGCAGCGTTGAATTGGGGTGGAGGGGGCGCACAGATACGCAGTATTTT. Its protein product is CSVELGWRGRTDTQYF.

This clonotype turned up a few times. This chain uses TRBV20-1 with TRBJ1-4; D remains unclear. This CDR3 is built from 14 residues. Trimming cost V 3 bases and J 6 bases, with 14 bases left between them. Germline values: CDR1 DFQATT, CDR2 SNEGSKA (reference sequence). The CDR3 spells CSASTHQSYEKLFF. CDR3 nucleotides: TGCAGTGCTAGCACCCACCAGAGTTATGAAAAACTGTTTTTT.

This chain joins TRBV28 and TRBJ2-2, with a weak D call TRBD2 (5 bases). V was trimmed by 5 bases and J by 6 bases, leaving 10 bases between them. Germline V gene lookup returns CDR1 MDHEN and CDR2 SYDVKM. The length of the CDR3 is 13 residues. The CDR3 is CASSPDLAGELFF. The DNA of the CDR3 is TGTGCCAGCAGTCCGGACTTGGCCGGGGAGCTGTTTTTT.

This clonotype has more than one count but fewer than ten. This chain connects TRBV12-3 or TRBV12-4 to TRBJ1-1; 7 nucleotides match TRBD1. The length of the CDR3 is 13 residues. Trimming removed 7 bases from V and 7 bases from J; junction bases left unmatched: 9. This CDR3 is CASTFTQGHEAFF. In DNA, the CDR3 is TGTGCCAGCACCTTTACACAGGGGCATGAAGCTTTCTTT.

As DNA, the CDR3 is TGTGCCAGCAGTGATCCGGACCTTGTTTTTGGGGAGACCCAGTACTTC. Protein product: CASSDPDLVFGETQYF. This sequence joins TRBV2 and TRBJ2-5; no clear D. V was cut by 3 bases and J by 5 bases, with 19 bases left in between. Germline CDR1 SNHLY, CDR2 FYNNEI. The length of the CDR3 is 16 residues.

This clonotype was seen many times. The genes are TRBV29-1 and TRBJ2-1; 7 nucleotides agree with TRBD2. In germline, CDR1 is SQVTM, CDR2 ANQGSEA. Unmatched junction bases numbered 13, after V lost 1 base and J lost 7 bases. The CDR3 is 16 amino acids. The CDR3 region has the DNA TGCAGCGTTGAAGTCCCCCCCCGTCTAGCGGCGAATGAGCAGTTCTTC. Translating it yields CSVEVPPRLAANEQFF.

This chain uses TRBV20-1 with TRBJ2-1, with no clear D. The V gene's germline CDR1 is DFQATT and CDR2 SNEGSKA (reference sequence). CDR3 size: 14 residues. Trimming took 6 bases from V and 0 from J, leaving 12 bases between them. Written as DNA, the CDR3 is TGCAGTGCCCGGCGAGATAGCTCCTACAATGAGCAGTTCTTC. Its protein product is CSARRDSSYNEQFF.

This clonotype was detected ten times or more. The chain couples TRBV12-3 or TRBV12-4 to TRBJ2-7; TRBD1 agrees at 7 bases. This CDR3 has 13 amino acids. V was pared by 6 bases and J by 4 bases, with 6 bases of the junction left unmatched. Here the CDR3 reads CASRTGPVYEQYF. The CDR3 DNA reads TGTGCCAGCAGGACAGGGCCCGTTTACGAGCAGTACTTC.

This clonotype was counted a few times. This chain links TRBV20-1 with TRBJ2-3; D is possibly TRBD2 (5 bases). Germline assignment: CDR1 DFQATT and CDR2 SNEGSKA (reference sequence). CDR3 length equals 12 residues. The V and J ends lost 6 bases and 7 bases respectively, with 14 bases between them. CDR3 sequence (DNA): TGCAGTGCGGAGGTGGCCCTTTATACGCAGTATTTT. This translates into CSAEVALYTQYF.

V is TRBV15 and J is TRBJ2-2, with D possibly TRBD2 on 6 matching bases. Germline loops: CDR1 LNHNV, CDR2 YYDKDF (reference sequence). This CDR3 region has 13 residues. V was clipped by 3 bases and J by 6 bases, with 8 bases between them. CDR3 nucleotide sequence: TGTGCCACCAGCAGCAGGAGGGCCGGGGAGCTGTTTTTT. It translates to CATSSRRAGELFF.

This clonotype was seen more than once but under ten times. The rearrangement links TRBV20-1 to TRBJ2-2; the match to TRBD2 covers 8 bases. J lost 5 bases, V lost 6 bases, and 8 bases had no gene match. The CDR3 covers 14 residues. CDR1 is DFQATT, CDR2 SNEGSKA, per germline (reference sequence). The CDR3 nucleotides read TGCAGTGCGGCACGACTAGCGCAAACCGGGGAGCTGTTTTTT. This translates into CSAARLAQTGELFF.

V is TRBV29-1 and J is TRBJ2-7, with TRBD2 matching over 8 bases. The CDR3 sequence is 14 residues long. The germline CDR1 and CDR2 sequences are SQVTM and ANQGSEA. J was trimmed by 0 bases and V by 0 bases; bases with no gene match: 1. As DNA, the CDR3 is TGCAGCGTTGAAGATCGGGGGGGCTCCTACGAGCAGTACTTC. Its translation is CSVEDRGGSYEQYF.

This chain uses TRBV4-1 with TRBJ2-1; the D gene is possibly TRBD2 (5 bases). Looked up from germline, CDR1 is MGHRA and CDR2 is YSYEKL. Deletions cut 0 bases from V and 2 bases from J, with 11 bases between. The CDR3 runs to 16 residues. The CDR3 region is CASSQEVAGAYNEQFF. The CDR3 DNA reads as TGCGCCAGCAGCCAAGAAGTCGCGGGTGCCTACAATGAGCAGTTCTTC.

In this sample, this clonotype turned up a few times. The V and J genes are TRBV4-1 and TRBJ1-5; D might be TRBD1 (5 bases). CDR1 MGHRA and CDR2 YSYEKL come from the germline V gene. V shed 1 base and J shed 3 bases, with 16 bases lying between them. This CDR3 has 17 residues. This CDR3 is CASSQASGRDVNQPQHF. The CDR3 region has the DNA TGCGCCAGCAGCCAAGCTTCCGGCAGGGACGTCAATCAGCCCCAGCATTTT.

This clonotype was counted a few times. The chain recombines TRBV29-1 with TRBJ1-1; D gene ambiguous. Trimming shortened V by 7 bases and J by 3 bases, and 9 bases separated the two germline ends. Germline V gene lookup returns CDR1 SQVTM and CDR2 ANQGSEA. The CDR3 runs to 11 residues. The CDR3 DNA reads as TGCAGCGCTTCGGAAGACACTGAAGCTTTCTTT. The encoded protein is CSASEDTEAFF.

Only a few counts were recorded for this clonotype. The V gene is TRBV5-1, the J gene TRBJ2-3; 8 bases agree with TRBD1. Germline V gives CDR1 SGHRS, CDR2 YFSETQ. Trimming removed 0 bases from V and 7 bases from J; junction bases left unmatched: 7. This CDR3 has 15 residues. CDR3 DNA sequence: TGCGCCAGCAGCTTGGAAGGGACAGGCTCCCATACGCAGTATTTT. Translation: CASSLEGTGSHTQYF.

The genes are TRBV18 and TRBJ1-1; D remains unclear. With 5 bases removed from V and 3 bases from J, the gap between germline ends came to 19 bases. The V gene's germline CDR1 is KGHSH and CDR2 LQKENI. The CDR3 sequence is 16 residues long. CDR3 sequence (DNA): TGTGCCAGCTCAATCGTCCGACGGTCCACGTACACTGAAGCTTTCTTT. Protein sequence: CASSIVRRSTYTEAFF.

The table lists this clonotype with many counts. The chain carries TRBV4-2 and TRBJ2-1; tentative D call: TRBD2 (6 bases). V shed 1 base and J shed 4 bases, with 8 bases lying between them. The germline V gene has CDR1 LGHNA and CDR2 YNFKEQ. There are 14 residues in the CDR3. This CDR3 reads CASSQGAGYNEQFF. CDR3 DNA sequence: TGTGCCAGCAGCCAAGGGGCGGGATACAATGAGCAGTTCTTC.

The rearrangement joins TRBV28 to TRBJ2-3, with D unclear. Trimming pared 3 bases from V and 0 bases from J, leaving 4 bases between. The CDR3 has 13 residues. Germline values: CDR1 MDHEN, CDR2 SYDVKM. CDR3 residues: CASSFRSTDTQYF. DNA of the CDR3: TGTGCCAGCAGTTTTCGGAGCACAGATACGCAGTATTTT.

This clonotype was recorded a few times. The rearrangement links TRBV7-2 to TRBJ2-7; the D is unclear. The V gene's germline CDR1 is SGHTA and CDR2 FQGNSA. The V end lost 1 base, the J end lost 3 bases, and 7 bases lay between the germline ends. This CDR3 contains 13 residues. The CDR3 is CASSLVGLYEQYF. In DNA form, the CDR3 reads TGTGCCAGCAGCTTAGTTGGCCTCTACGAGCAGTACTTC.

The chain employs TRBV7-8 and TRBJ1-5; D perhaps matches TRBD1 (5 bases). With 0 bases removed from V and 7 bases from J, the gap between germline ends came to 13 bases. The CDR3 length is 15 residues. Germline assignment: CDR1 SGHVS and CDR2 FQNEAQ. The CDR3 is CASSLAGVGVQPQHF. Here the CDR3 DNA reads TGTGCCAGCAGCTTAGCAGGGGTTGGAGTACAGCCCCAGCATTTT.